What follows are 5 T cell receptor beta chains derived from one specimen sequenced in a study of blood T cell repertoires in COVID-19. Produced via immunoSEQ multiplex PCR; TCRdb's table is partial and in-frame only. The profile shows a few hundred thousand clones, 70% to 90% of them singletons. Sequencing was done on a sample of peripheral blood. The receptors originated from a young man with active or convalescent COVID-19.

The genes are TRBV14 and TRBJ2-7, with D possibly TRBD2 on 6 matching bases. CDR1 is SGHDN and CDR2 is FVKESK in the germline V gene. This CDR3 is built from 13 residues. V gave up 0 bases and J gave up 6 bases, with 9 bases separating them. DNA for the CDR3: TGTGCCAGCAGCCAAGATGGCGGGACCGAGCAGTACTTC. This translates into CASSQDGGTEQYF.

There are a few counts of this clone. The V and J genes are TRBV10-3 and TRBJ2-7, with 7 bases matching TRBD1. CDR1 and CDR2 (germline): ENHRY, SYGVKD. The trim removed 3 bases at V and 3 bases at J, leaving 8 bases unmatched. The CDR3 loop spans 15 amino acids. The CDR3 nucleotides read TGTGCCATCAGTGACCCAACAGGGGAATACTACGAGCAGTACTTC. It translates to CAISDPTGEYYEQYF.

A single count supports this clone. The rearrangement links TRBV7-6 to TRBJ2-3, with D hard to call. This CDR3 contains 16 residues. The V gene's germline CDR1 is SGHVS and CDR2 FNYEAQ. V lost 1 base and J lost 0, with 11 bases in between. CDR3 nucleotide sequence: TGTGCCAGCAGCTTAGGAACGGGTTCTAGCACAGATACGCAGTATTTT. This encodes CASSLGTGSSTDTQYF.

The genes are TRBV11-2 and TRBJ1-3; no firm D call. The germline V and J ends were trimmed by 5 bases and 3 bases, with 5 bases remaining between them. The CDR3 covers 12 residues. Germline V CDR1 and CDR2: SGHAT, FQNNGV. As DNA, the CDR3 is TGTGCCAGCAGCAACGGTGGAAACACCATATATTTT. Protein: CASSNGGNTIYF.

The rearrangement links TRBV4-3 to TRBJ1-3; perhaps TRBD1 as D (5 bases). V was clipped by 0 bases and J by 8 bases, with 20 bases between them. The CDR3 loop spans 17 amino acids. The V gene's germline CDR1 is LGHNA and CDR2 YSLEER. CDR3 loop: CASSQDPLGGNGYTIYF. The CDR3 region has the DNA TGCGCCAGCAGCCAAGATCCCCTGGGGGGGAACGGGTACACCATATATTTT.